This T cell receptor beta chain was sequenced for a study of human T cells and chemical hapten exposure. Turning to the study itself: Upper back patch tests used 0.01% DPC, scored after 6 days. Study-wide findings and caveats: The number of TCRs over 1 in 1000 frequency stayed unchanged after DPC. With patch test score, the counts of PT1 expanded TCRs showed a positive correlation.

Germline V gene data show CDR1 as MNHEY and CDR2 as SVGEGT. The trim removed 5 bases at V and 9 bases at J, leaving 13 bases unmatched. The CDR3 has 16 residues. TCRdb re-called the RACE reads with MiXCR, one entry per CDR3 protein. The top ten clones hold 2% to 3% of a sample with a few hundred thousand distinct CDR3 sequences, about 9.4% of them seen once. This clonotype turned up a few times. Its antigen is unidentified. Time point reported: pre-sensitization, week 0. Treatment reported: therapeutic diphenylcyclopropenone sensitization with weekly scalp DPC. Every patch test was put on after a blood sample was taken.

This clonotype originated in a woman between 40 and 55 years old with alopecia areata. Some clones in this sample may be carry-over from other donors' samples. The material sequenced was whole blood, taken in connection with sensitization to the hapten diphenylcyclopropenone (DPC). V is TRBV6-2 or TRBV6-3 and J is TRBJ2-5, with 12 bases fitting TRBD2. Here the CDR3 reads CASSPRGLAGREAQYF. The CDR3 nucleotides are TGTGCCAGCAGTCCCCGGGGACTAGCGGGTCGCGAGGCCCAGTACTTC.